Below, 23 T cell receptor beta chains from the same sample are listed, as sequenced in a study of radiation and T cells in renal cell carcinoma. Stated treatment: 15 Gy SBRT to primary tumor, nephrectomy 4 weeks later. TCRdb's copy holds only in-frame clones and misses some; the assay was immunoSEQ multiplex PCR. The table has some 5,000 clones, about 60% seen once. Sequences were derived from tumor tissue, sampled from a patient whose treatment included radiotherapy and nephrectomy. The source is a man between 60 and 75 years old with renal cell carcinoma.

V usage is TRBV6-1 and J usage is TRBJ1-4; possible D gene TRBD1, 6 bases. V lost 6 bases to trimming and J lost 8 bases, with 13 bases between them. Per germline, CDR1 MNHNS and CDR2 SASEGT. The CDR3 spans 13 residues. As DNA, the CDR3 is TGTGCCAGCAGGATCGGGGGGCACGAAAAACTGTTTTTT. It yields the protein CASRIGGHEKLFF.

This chain links TRBV30 with TRBJ1-1; 9 nucleotides match TRBD1. The CDR3 sequence is 15 residues long. CDR1 is GTSNPN, CDR2 SVGIG, per germline (reference sequence). The trim removed 5 bases at V and 11 bases at J, leaving 18 bases unmatched. The CDR3 here is CAWSVGTGILKGAFF. The CDR3 region has the DNA TGTGCCTGGTCTGTCGGGACAGGGATTTTGAAAGGGGCTTTCTTT. Drawing the rest from reference TRBV30 and TRBJ1-1, the complete variable domain is SQTIHQWPATLVQPVGSPLSLECTVEGTSNPNLYWYRQAAGRGLQLLFYSVGIGQISSEVPQNLSASRPQDRQFILSSKKLLLSDSGFYLCAWSVGTGILKGAFFGQGTRLTVV.

The rearrangement joins TRBV30 to TRBJ1-5; D is perhaps TRBD1 (5 bases). Germline values: CDR1 GTSNPN, CDR2 SVGIG (reference sequence). The CDR3 loop spans 16 amino acids. Trimming cost V 8 bases and J 3 bases, with 23 bases left between them. In DNA form, the CDR3 reads TGTGCCAGCAGCTTGGGGGTAGGGCAGGTCAATCAGCCCCAGCATTTT. Amino acids: CASSLGVGQVNQPQHF.

The V call is TRBV4-2, the J call TRBJ2-6; the D gene is possibly TRBD1 (5 bases). Looked up from germline, CDR1 is LGHNA and CDR2 is YNFKEQ. V was clipped by 5 bases and J by 0 bases, with 17 bases between them. CDR3 size: 18 residues. CDR3 residues: CASSLYQGGISGANVLTF. The CDR3 nucleotides are TGTGCCAGCAGCTTGTATCAGGGTGGGATCTCTGGGGCCAACGTCCTGACTTTC.

The chain is built from TRBV6-5 and TRBJ2-7; the D is unclear. Germline CDR1 MNHEY, CDR2 SVGAGI. V was shortened by 4 bases and J by 1 base, with 5 bases between the two germline ends. This CDR3 is 12 amino acids long. The CDR3 sequence is CASSLKSYEQYF. The CDR3 DNA is TGTGCCAGCAGTTTGAAGTCCTACGAGCAGTACTTC.

This chain joins TRBV11-2 and TRBJ1-2; the D gene is possibly TRBD1 (5 bases). The V end was cut by 5 bases, the J end by 2 bases, with 9 bases between. CDR3 length: 13 residues. Per the germline V gene, CDR1 is SGHAT and CDR2 is FQNNGV. CDR3 residues: CASSRWGNYGYTF. The CDR3 DNA reads TGTGCCAGCAGCCGGTGGGGGAACTATGGCTACACCTTC.

This clone was picked up a small number of times. J is TRBJ1-5 and V is TRBV7-9; no clear D gene. Trimming left V 0 bases short and J 5 bases short, with 11 bases between. Germline loops: CDR1 SEHNR, CDR2 FQNEAQ (reference sequence). The CDR3 is 15 amino acids. CDR3 sequence reads: CASSLASAGDQPQHF. The CDR3 nucleotides are TGTGCCAGCAGCTTAGCTTCGGCAGGCGATCAGCCCCAGCATTTT.

The J gene is TRBJ1-2, the V gene TRBV5-6; 8 bases align to TRBD1. The CDR3 sequence is 18 residues long. Germline V gives CDR1 SGHDT, CDR2 YYEEEE. V dropped 4 bases and J dropped 3; count of bases not matched to a gene: 17. DNA of the CDR3: TGTGCCAGCAGCCCGTTTCTCATAGCTCCACAGGGGGACTATGGCTACACCTTC. The encoded protein is CASSPFLIAPQGDYGYTF.

The chain combines TRBV28 with TRBJ1-1, with TRBD1 as a possible D gene (5 bases). This CDR3 is 13 amino acids long. Germline lookup yields CDR1 MDHEN and CDR2 SYDVKM. V was trimmed by 8 bases and J by 5 bases, leaving 15 bases between them. The CDR3 DNA sequence: TGTGCCAGCGGGGCCAGTACAGAAACTGAAGCTTTCTTT. Amino acid sequence: CASGASTETEAFF.

The V gene is TRBV18, the J gene TRBJ1-2, with 12 bases that match TRBD1. The CDR3 extends over 17 amino acids. V lost 3 bases and J lost 8; bases outside the gene matches: 13. Germline CDR1 KGHSH, CDR2 LQKENI. CDR3 DNA: TGTGCCAGCTCACCCAGCGGGACAGGGGGCTCGGTGCGGGGCTACACCTTC. Translation gives CASSPSGTGGSVRGYTF.

This chain links TRBV11-1 with TRBJ1-1; D possibly corresponds to TRBD1 (6 bases). Trimming removed 5 bases from V and 7 bases from J, with 20 bases in between. The CDR3 consists of 15 residues. From germline, CDR1 is SGHAT and CDR2 FQDESV (reference sequence). The CDR3 here is CASSPDELGQNEAFF. The CDR3 nucleotides read TGTGCCAGCAGCCCGGATGAACTTGGACAGAATGAAGCTTTCTTT.

This clone was seen a single time. The V call is TRBV4-3, the J call TRBJ1-3; perhaps TRBD1 as D (6 bases). The ends were cut back, 0 bases at V and 0 bases at J, with 9 bases in the middle. Germline V gene sequence: CDR1 LGHNA, CDR2 YSLEER. CDR3 length equals 16 residues. DNA of the CDR3: TGCGCCAGCAGCCAAGACTTAGGGGGCTCTGGAAACACCATATATTTT. This encodes CASSQDLGGSGNTIYF.

Regarding this clone: An end of the junction differs from the germline gene, which may be a read error. The rearrangement links TRBV4-1 to TRBJ2-7, with D unresolved. The germline V gene encodes CDR1 MGHRA and CDR2 YSYEKL. The CDR3 extends over 14 amino acids. For the CDR3, the DNA is TGTGCCAGCAGCCAATCCGGAAGTCTTTACGAGCAGTACTTC. Translated, it gives CASSQSGSLYEQYF.

This sequence joins TRBV6-5 and TRBJ1-1; TRBD1 aligns across 7 bases. The trim removed 5 bases at V and 6 bases at J, leaving 9 bases unmatched. Germline CDR1 is MNHEY and CDR2 is SVGAGI. The length of the CDR3 is 14 residues. The CDR3 bases are TGTGCCAGCAGTCTCACAGGGGTAGGCGCTGAAGCTTTCTTT. This translates into CASSLTGVGAEAFF.

There are a few counts of this clone. The chain's CDR3 is CASSPFRQGSYGYTF. CDR3 coding DNA: TGCGCCAGCAGCCCCTTCCGACAGGGGAGCTATGGCTACACCTTC. This rearrangement joins TRBV5-1 to TRBJ1-2; 8 positions match TRBD1. Germline V gene sequence: CDR1 SGHRS, CDR2 YFSETQ. V lost 4 bases to trimming and J lost 4 bases; unmatched junction nucleotides: 9. The CDR3 is 15 amino acids.

The chain combines TRBV15 with TRBJ1-2; 10 positions match TRBD1. Trimming at V came to 5 bases and at J to 2 bases, leaving 8 bases not matched to a gene. Germline lookup yields CDR1 LNHNV and CDR2 YYDKDF (reference sequence). The CDR3 totals 16 residues. The CDR3 protein is CATSPEDRGGNYGYTF. The CDR3 DNA reads as TGTGCCACCAGCCCCGAGGACAGGGGGGGAAACTATGGCTACACCTTC.

This clone is medium-sized within its sample. The chain couples TRBV7-6 to TRBJ2-7; TRBD2 might be the D (5 bases). V lost 5 bases, J lost 7 bases, and 15 bases lay in between. CDR1 and CDR2 (germline): SGHVS, FNYEAQ. The CDR3 length is 13 residues. CDR3 bases: TGTGCCAGCAGCCACGCCGCTACGGGGGAGCAGTACTTC. This gives the protein CASSHAATGEQYF.

This chain connects TRBV5-1 to TRBJ2-7; 10 bases agree with TRBD2. Germline CDR1 is SGHRS and CDR2 is YFSETQ. CDR3 length equals 16 residues. V shed 1 base, J shed 4 bases, and the junction held 8 bases outside the gene matches. CDR3 loop: CASSLKPPSGGYEQYF. CDR3 DNA: TGCGCCAGCAGCTTGAAACCTCCTAGCGGGGGATACGAGCAGTACTTC.

V gene TRBV4-1 combines with J gene TRBJ2-6; 7 nucleotides match TRBD1. This CDR3 region has 17 residues. Germline trimming cut 2 bases from V and 1 base from J; bases unmatched to any gene: 5. Germline V gene data show CDR1 as MGHRA and CDR2 as YSYEKL. CDR3 region: CASSQSATGSGANVLTF. CDR3 sequence (DNA): TGCGCCAGCAGCCAATCCGCGACAGGGTCTGGGGCCAACGTCCTGACTTTC.

The chain carries TRBV19 and TRBJ2-3; a weak D match, TRBD2 (5 bases). The V gene lost 5 bases and the J gene lost 4 bases, with 22 bases spanning the gap. The CDR3 contains 17 residues. The germline V gene encodes CDR1 LNHDA and CDR2 SQIVND (reference sequence). The CDR3 protein is CASSPHRAGGMSDTQYF. The CDR3 DNA sequence: TGTGCCAGTAGTCCCCACCGGGCGGGTGGTATGTCAGATACGCAGTATTTT.

The chain is built from TRBV14 and TRBJ2-1; D call uncertain. Germline V lookup: CDR1 SGHDN, CDR2 FVKESK. Between the trimmed V and J ends, which lost 2 bases and 5 bases, there was a span of 13 bases. CDR3 length: 15 residues. In DNA, the CDR3 is TGTGCCAGCAGCCAAAGGCTAACTGTTAACAATGAGCAGTTCTTC. The encoded protein is CASSQRLTVNNEQFF. Combining the CDR3 with reference TRBV14 and TRBJ2-1 gives the whole variable domain EAGVTQFPSHSVIEKGQTVTLRCDPISGHDNLYWYRRVMGKEIKFLLHFVKESKQDESGMPNNRFLAERTGGTYSTLKVQPAELEDSGVYFCASSQRLTVNNEQFFGPGTRLTVL.

This clone was seen more than once but under ten times. The V and J genes are TRBV27 and TRBJ2-1; D might be TRBD1 or TRBD2, each matching 5 bases. The CDR3 consists of 14 residues. Germline values: CDR1 MNHEY, CDR2 SMNVEV (reference sequence). V lost 4 bases, J lost 7 bases, and 14 bases lay in between. The CDR3 nucleotides are TGTGCCAGCAGTTCCCGGCTAGCAGGGAATGAGCAGTTCTTC. Translating gives CASSSRLAGNEQFF.

The V call is TRBV19, the J call TRBJ1-1, with no clear D. The CDR3 is 13 amino acids. Germline lookup yields CDR1 LNHDA and CDR2 SQIVND (reference sequence). V lost 6 bases and J lost 8, with 16 bases in between. CDR3 coding DNA: TGTGCCAGTAGGGTCTGGGAGACGGAAGAAGCTTTCTTT. Amino acid sequence: CASRVWETEEAFF.